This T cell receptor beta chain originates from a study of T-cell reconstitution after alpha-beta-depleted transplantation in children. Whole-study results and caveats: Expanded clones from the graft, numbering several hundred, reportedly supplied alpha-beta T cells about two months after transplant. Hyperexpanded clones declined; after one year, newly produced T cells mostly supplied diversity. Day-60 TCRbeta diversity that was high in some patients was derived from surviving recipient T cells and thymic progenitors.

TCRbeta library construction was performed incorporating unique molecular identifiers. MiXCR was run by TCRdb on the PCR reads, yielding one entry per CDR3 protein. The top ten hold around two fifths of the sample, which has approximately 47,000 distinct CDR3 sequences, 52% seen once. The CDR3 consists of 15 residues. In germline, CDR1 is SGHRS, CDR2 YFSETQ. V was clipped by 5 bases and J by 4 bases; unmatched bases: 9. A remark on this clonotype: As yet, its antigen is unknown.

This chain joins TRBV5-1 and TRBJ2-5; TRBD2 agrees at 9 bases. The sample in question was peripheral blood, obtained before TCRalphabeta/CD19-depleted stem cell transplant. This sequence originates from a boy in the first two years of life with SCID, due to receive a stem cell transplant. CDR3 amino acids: CASSHAGGPGETQYF. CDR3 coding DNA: TGCGCCAGCAGTCACGCGGGGGGGCCAGGAGAGACCCAGTACTTC.